A single sample gave rise to the 28 T cell receptor beta chains below, sequenced in a study of blood T cell repertoires in COVID-19. Libraries were prepared by immunoSEQ multiplex PCR; TCRdb keeps only in-frame clonotypes and omits some of them. The sample holds over 150,000 clones, around 87% seen once. Sequenced sample: PBMCs or T cells enriched from blood (not recorded which). The receptors stem from a woman aged 30 to 39 who had recovered from COVID-19.

The V and J genes are TRBV7-9 and TRBJ2-3, with TRBD2 matching 9 bases. The CDR3 covers 15 residues. The germline V gene encodes CDR1 SEHNR and CDR2 FQNEAQ (reference sequence). The junction had 8 bases not matched to a gene; V was cut back by 5 bases and J by 5 bases. Here the CDR3 reads CASSRPSGGIDTQYF. The CDR3 coding sequence is TGTGCCAGCAGCCGACCAAGCGGGGGGATAGATACGCAGTATTTT.

V usage is TRBV10-1 and J usage is TRBJ2-5, with TRBD2 matching over 9 bases. Germline CDR1 is WNHNN and CDR2 is SYGVQD (reference sequence). The CDR3 runs to 17 residues. The V gene end was trimmed by 4 bases and the J gene end by 4 bases; junction bases not matched to a gene: 13. CDR3 region: CASSVVAGGPFSETQYF. For the CDR3, the DNA is TGCGCCAGCAGTGTTGTCGCGGGAGGGCCTTTTTCAGAGACCCAGTACTTC.

The gene calls are TRBV2 and TRBJ2-1; 15 bases agree with TRBD2. The germline V gene encodes CDR1 SNHLY and CDR2 FYNNEI. The V and J ends lost 6 bases and 3 bases, in that order; junction bases with no gene match: 9. There are 18 residues in the CDR3. CDR3 residues: CASRPGLAGGRNYNEQFF. The CDR3 DNA reads as TGTGCCAGCAGACCGGGACTAGCGGGAGGCCGGAACTACAATGAGCAGTTCTTC.

This chain connects TRBV5-4 to TRBJ2-2; D call uncertain. CDR1 and CDR2 from the germline V gene are SGHNT and YYREEE (reference sequence). The CDR3 is 14 amino acids. Trimming took 0 bases from V and 6 from J, leaving 9 bases between them. This CDR3 reads CASSLDPLPGELFF. For the CDR3, the DNA is TGTGCCAGCAGCTTGGATCCCCTTCCCGGGGAGCTGTTTTTT.

The chain couples TRBV4-3 to TRBJ2-1; a weak D match, TRBD2 (5 bases). The CDR3 has 16 residues. Germline CDR1 and CDR2: LGHNA and YSLEER. V was cut by 4 bases and J by 9 bases, with 22 bases left in between. This CDR3 is CASSRAGLTSNTEQFF. The CDR3 DNA reads TGCGCCAGCAGCCGGGCGGGCCTTACTAGTAACACTGAGCAGTTCTTC.

Here the CDR3 DNA reads TGTGCCAGCAGCCAAGATCGAGGGACAGGGAGGGGGGGCCAAGAGACCCAGTACTTC. It is translated as CASSQDRGTGRGGQETQYF. J is TRBJ2-5 and V is TRBV3-1 (or the pseudogene TRBV3-2), with 9 bases that match TRBD1. This CDR3 is 19 amino acids long. V was pared by 0 bases and J by 1 base, with 12 bases of the junction left unmatched. CDR1 and CDR2 from the germline V gene are LGHDT and YNNKEL (reference sequence).

The V call is TRBV28, the J call TRBJ2-1; TRBD2 matches 8 bases. The V and J ends lost 7 bases and 8 bases, in that order; junction bases with no gene match: 13. The CDR3 covers 15 residues. Germline CDR1 reads MDHEN; CDR2 reads SYDVKM. The DNA for the CDR3 is TGTGCCAGCACCGGGACTAGTCAGGGGTCCCATGAGCAGTTCTTC. Residues: CASTGTSQGSHEQFF.

The chain employs TRBV5-1 and TRBJ2-3; TRBD2 aligns across 7 bases. The CDR3 is 16 residues long. V lost 0 bases and J lost 3; bases outside the gene matches: 7. Germline CDR1 and CDR2: SGHRS and YFSETQ. CDR3 coding DNA: TGCGCCAGCAGCTTGGCAGCGGGGCCCAAAACAGATACGCAGTATTTT. It specifies CASSLAAGPKTDTQYF.

This chain links TRBV15 with TRBJ1-4, with TRBD1 identical over 9 bases. V was pared by 1 base and J by 8 bases, with 8 bases of the junction left unmatched. Germline loops: CDR1 LNHNV, CDR2 YYDKDF (reference sequence). The CDR3 has 16 amino acids. CDR3 sequence reads: CATSRGKGQGNEKLFF. The CDR3 DNA sequence: TGTGCCACCAGCAGAGGAAAAGGACAGGGGAACGAAAAACTGTTTTTT.

The chain links TRBV11-2 to TRBJ1-3; D is ambiguous. V dropped 4 bases and J dropped 0 bases, with 7 bases sitting between them. Germline V gives CDR1 SGHAT, CDR2 FQNNGV. This CDR3 comprises 14 residues. The CDR3 nucleotides are TGTGCCAGCAGCTCCGTAATCTCTGGAAACACCATATATTTT. This codes for CASSSVISGNTIYF.

A note on this clone: Other DNA sequences in this sample translate to the same CDR3. The chain has TRBV6-5 and TRBJ1-1; D is ambiguous. V lost 2 bases and J lost 1, with 5 bases in between. This CDR3 is 13 amino acids long. Germline V CDR1 and CDR2: MNHEY, SVGAGI. CDR3 residues: CASSYSQNTEAFF. The CDR3 DNA follows: TGTGCCAGCAGTTACAGCCAGAACACTGAAGCTTTCTTT.

A note on this clone: One junction end disagrees with the germline gene, perhaps due to a read error. J is TRBJ1-2 and V is TRBV29-1; no firm D call. Per germline, CDR1 SQVTM and CDR2 ANQGSEA. This CDR3 is built from 8 residues. The CDR3 sequence is CSAHREPF. The CDR3 nucleotides read TGCAGCGCACACCGGGAACCGTTC.

The rearrangement links TRBV6-2 or TRBV6-3 to TRBJ2-5, with TRBD2 matching over 13 bases. The CDR3 totals 15 residues. With V trimmed by 6 bases and J by 5 bases, 6 bases remained unmatched. Germline values: CDR1 MNHEY, CDR2 SVGEGT. CDR3 protein: CASSTSGRAVETQYF. CDR3 nucleotide sequence: TGTGCCAGCAGCACTAGCGGGAGGGCCGTGGAGACCCAGTACTTC.

The chain has TRBV27 and TRBJ1-6, with unresolved D. Germline V gives CDR1 MNHEY, CDR2 SMNVEV (reference sequence). V was shortened by 5 bases and J by 0 bases, with 14 bases between the two germline ends. The CDR3 length is 17 residues. CDR3 in amino acids: CASSPRNPSSYNSPLHF. DNA of the CDR3: TGTGCCAGCAGTCCCCGGAATCCTAGCTCCTATAATTCACCCCTCCACTTT.

The chain links TRBV4-3 to TRBJ1-1, with TRBD1 identical over 8 bases. The J segment lost 2 bases and the V segment lost 4 bases, leaving 6 bases of the junction unmatched. The CDR3 totals 15 residues. Germline CDR1 and CDR2: LGHNA and YSLEER. CDR3 nucleotides: TGCGCCAGCAGCCCGGACAGGGCTATAAACACTGAAGCTTTCTTT. This codes for CASSPDRAINTEAFF.

The chain employs TRBV18 and TRBJ1-5, with 8 bases aligning to TRBD1. Germline CDR1 reads KGHSH; CDR2 reads LQKENI. The CDR3 is 14 amino acids. V shed 5 bases and J 6 bases; nucleotides not matched to a gene: 6. CDR3 residues: CASSSQGAGQPQHF. The CDR3 DNA is TGTGCCAGCTCATCGCAGGGGGCCGGTCAGCCCCAGCATTTT.

The V and J genes are TRBV5-1 and TRBJ2-5, with 7 bases that match TRBD1. CDR3 length: 13 residues. Germline-derived CDR1 and CDR2 are SGHRS and YFSETQ. J lost 4 bases, V lost 0 bases, and 0 bases had no gene match. The DNA for the CDR3 is TGCGCCAGCAGCTTGGCAGGGGGAGAGACCCAGTACTTC. Encoded protein: CASSLAGGETQYF.

This chain links TRBV3-1 (or the pseudogene TRBV3-2) with TRBJ1-1, with 9 bases identical to TRBD1. V shed 3 bases, J shed 8 bases, and the junction held 13 bases outside the gene matches. The CDR3 totals 16 residues. Germline V gene sequence: CDR1 LGHDT, CDR2 YNNKEL (reference sequence). The CDR3 loop is CASSHSSQGAAGEAFF. The CDR3 DNA is TGTGCCAGCAGCCACTCTTCACAGGGGGCGGCGGGGGAAGCTTTCTTT.

The rearrangement links TRBV11-2 to TRBJ2-1; possible D gene TRBD2, 6 bases. CDR1 and CDR2 from the germline V gene are SGHAT and FQNNGV. The V and J ends lost 0 bases and 8 bases respectively, with 11 bases between them. This CDR3 comprises 14 residues. Written as DNA, the CDR3 is TGTGCCAGCAGCTTAGATCTTCTAGCGCATGAGCAGTTCTTC. This codes for CASSLDLLAHEQFF.

The chain recombines TRBV28 with TRBJ1-1; 7 bases fit TRBD1. CDR1 MDHEN and CDR2 SYDVKM come from the germline V gene. Losses at the gene ends were 1 base for V and 0 bases for J; bases not matched to a gene: 14. The CDR3 totals 19 residues. The CDR3 loop reads CASSLFGAGTGAMNTEAFF. In DNA form, the CDR3 reads TGTGCCAGCAGTTTATTTGGCGCGGGCACAGGGGCAATGAACACTGAAGCTTTCTTT.

The rearrangement links TRBV18 to TRBJ2-7; D is undetermined. The CDR3 is 12 residues long. V lost 6 bases, J lost 0 bases, and 6 bases lay in between. From germline, CDR1 is KGHSH and CDR2 LQKENI. This chain's CDR3 is CASSTSSYEQYF. The CDR3, as DNA: TGTGCCAGCTCGACAAGCTCCTACGAGCAGTACTTC.

The chain employs TRBV5-1 and TRBJ2-1; TRBD1 is a possible D gene (6 bases). The CDR3 is 14 residues long. Trimming shortened V by 0 bases and J by 2 bases, and 6 bases separated the two germline ends. The germline gives CDR1 SGHRS, CDR2 YFSETQ. CDR3 sequence: CASSLGGPYNEQFF. DNA for the CDR3: TGCGCCAGCAGCTTGGGGGGGCCCTACAATGAGCAGTTCTTC.

The CDR3 bases are TGTGCCAGTAGTTCGTATGGCTACACCTTC. Its translation is CASSSYGYTF. This chain links TRBV19 with TRBJ1-2; D remains unclear. Germline CDR1 and CDR2: LNHDA and SQIVND (reference sequence). V lost 5 bases to trimming and J lost 5 bases, with 3 bases between them. This CDR3 spans 10 amino acids.

V and J are TRBV15 and TRBJ2-7; D call uncertain. The V end was cut by 0 bases, the J end by 2 bases, with 17 bases between. Per the germline V gene, CDR1 is LNHNV and CDR2 is YYDKDF (reference sequence). The CDR3 has 17 amino acids. CDR3 region: CATSRDSGRRVTYEQYF. The CDR3 DNA sequence: TGTGCCACCAGCAGAGATAGTGGCCGGAGAGTAACCTACGAGCAGTACTTC.

This clone has a handful of counts. The V gene is TRBV7-9, the J gene TRBJ1-2; D is ambiguous. Looked up from germline, CDR1 is SEHNR and CDR2 is FQNEAQ (reference sequence). V lost 1 base, J lost 7 bases, and 13 bases lay in between. There are 14 residues in the CDR3. The chain's CDR3 is CASSLGAPLSGYTF. In DNA form, the CDR3 reads TGTGCCAGCAGCTTAGGAGCGCCTTTGTCTGGCTACACCTTC.

The V call is TRBV7-8, the J call TRBJ1-5; D might be TRBD1 (6 bases). CDR3 length: 15 residues. Trimming cost V 5 bases and J 0 bases, with 11 bases left between them. The germline V gene has CDR1 SGHVS and CDR2 FQNEAQ. As DNA, the CDR3 is TGTGCCAGCAGCCAAAACAGGGTTAGCAATCAGCCCCAGCATTTT. It yields the protein CASSQNRVSNQPQHF.

The genes are TRBV5-5 and TRBJ2-1; 9 nucleotides line up with TRBD1. The CDR3 is made up of 16 amino acids. J lost 2 bases, V lost 4 bases, and 7 bases had no gene match. Germline V CDR1 and CDR2: SGHKS, YYEKEE (reference sequence). The CDR3 region is CASSRTGEGTYNEQFF. For the CDR3, the DNA is TGTGCCAGCAGCAGGACAGGGGAAGGAACCTACAATGAGCAGTTCTTC.

This sequence joins TRBV7-6 and TRBJ1-2; TRBD1 matches 8 bases. The CDR3 runs to 15 residues. Germline V gene data show CDR1 as SGHVS and CDR2 as FNYEAQ. The J segment lost 4 bases and the V segment lost 1 base, leaving 5 bases of the junction unmatched. The CDR3 spells CASSLGGTGGYGYTF. In nucleotides, the CDR3 is TGTGCCAGCAGCTTAGGCGGGACAGGTGGCTATGGCTACACCTTC.